A selection of T cell receptor beta chains follows, all from one sample in a study of T-cell reconstitution after alpha-beta-depleted transplantation in children. TCRdb reanalysed the PCR reads using MiXCR and keeps one entry per CDR3 protein. Here the sample spans some 490,000 distinct CDR3 sequences, around 12% being singletons. Source: PBMCs from the stem cell graft donor, taken from the stem cell graft. Receptors were obtained from a human donor who donated a stem cell graft to a child with combined immunodeficiency. Each CDR3 is given with its conserved first and last residue. Fields, in order: V gene, clone size, J gene, D gene, CDR3 protein, CDR3 DNA. A D gene is named only where the DNA matches it firmly. Clone sizes are given selectively: once, few, many, or a class where the clone is expanded.

TRBV30,many,TRBJ2-3,NA,CAWTGGRGFTDTQYF,TGTGCCTGGACTGGGGGGCGGGGATTCACAGATACGCAGTATTTT
TRBV5-1,many,TRBJ2-4,TRBD2,CASSIGLAKNIQYF,TGCGCCAGCAGCATAGGACTAGCGAAAAACATTCAGTACTTC
TRBV12-3/TRBV12-4,many,TRBJ2-7,NA,CASSLRDTSYEQYF,TGTGCCAGCAGTCTACGGGACACCTCCTACGAGCAGTACTTC
TRBV4-3,NA,TRBJ2-1,TRBD2,CASSQVYAGGPYNEQFF,TGCGCCAGCAGCCAAGTCTATGCGGGAGGGCCCTACAATGAGCAGTTCTTC
TRBV25-1,few,TRBJ2-7,NA,CASSGRGRAGEQYF,TGTGCCAGCAGTGGCCGGGGACGGGCGGGAGAGCAGTACTTC
TRBV5-6,NA,TRBJ2-1,TRBD2,CASSFVAGGYNEQFF,TGTGCCAGCAGCTTCGTAGCGGGAGGGTACAATGAGCAGTTCTTC
TRBV12-3/TRBV12-4,many,TRBJ2-1,NA,CASTQGTDYNEQFF,TGTGCCAGCACTCAAGGGACGGATTACAATGAGCAGTTCTTC
TRBV20-1,NA,TRBJ2-1,TRBD2,CSARPGLAGPDSYNEQFF,TGCAGTGCTAGGCCTGGACTAGCGGGACCTGACTCCTACAATGAGCAGTTCTTC
TRBV3-1,NA,TRBJ1-4,NA,CASTFGTSAPTNEKLFF,TGTGCCAGCACCTTTGGTACCTCAGCCCCAACTAATGAAAAACTGTTTTTT
TRBV15,NA,TRBJ2-5,TRBD1,CATSSRQGELETQYF,TGTGCCACCAGCAGCAGACAGGGGGAGTTAGAGACCCAGTACTTC
TRBV12-3/TRBV12-4,few,TRBJ1-2,NA,CASSLRATTGYTF,TGTGCCAGCAGTTTAAGGGCAACGACTGGCTACACCTTC
TRBV24-1,NA,TRBJ2-2,TRBD1,CATDTGVDTGELFF,TGTGCCACCGACACAGGGGTTGACACCGGGGAGCTGTTTTTT
TRBV20-1,NA,TRBJ2-6,NA,CSAKSQASSGANVLTF,TGCAGTGCTAAATCCCAGGCAAGCTCTGGGGCCAACGTCCTGACTTTC
TRBV20-1,NA,TRBJ2-2,NA,CSVRLVNTGELFF,TGCAGTGTTAGACTCGTGAACACCGGGGAGCTGTTTTTT
TRBV9,few,TRBJ2-5,NA,CASSTQHRGALEETQYF,TGTGCCAGCAGCACACAGCACCGCGGCGCATTAGAAGAGACCCAGTACTTC
TRBV5-1,few,TRBJ2-1,NA,CASSGLLSYNEQFF,TGCGCCAGCAGCGGACTGCTATCCTACAATGAGCAGTTCTTC
TRBV4-3,few,TRBJ2-5,TRBD2,CASSPMTSAETQYF,TGCGCCAGCAGCCCCATGACTAGCGCAGAGACCCAGTACTTC
TRBV7-6,NA,TRBJ2-3,NA,CASSSDSYTDTQYF,TGTGCCAGCAGCAGCGACAGTTACACAGATACGCAGTATTTT
TRBV12-3/TRBV12-4,many,TRBJ2-3,NA,CASSSDSTDTQYF,TGTGCCAGCAGCTCGGACAGCACAGATACGCAGTATTTT
TRBV15,many,TRBJ1-1,NA,CATSVYRAVTEAFF,TGTGCCACCAGCGTTTACAGGGCTGTCACTGAAGCTTTCTTT
TRBV11-2,NA,TRBJ2-5,TRBD2,CASSPRLAGTQETQYF,TGTGCCAGCAGCCCGAGACTAGCGGGTACCCAAGAGACCCAGTACTTC
TRBV12-3/TRBV12-4,NA,TRBJ2-2,TRBD2,CASSFFLAGGKDTGELFF,TGTGCCAGCAGTTTTTTCCTAGCGGGGGGTAAGGACACCGGGGAGCTGTTTTTT
TRBV6-1,NA,TRBJ2-7,TRBD1,CASGSYSGTGDEQYF,TGTGCCAGCGGGTCCTACTCCGGGACAGGGGACGAGCAGTACTTC
TRBV20-1,few,TRBJ2-1,NA,CSARADHYNEQFF,TGCAGTGCTAGAGCGGACCACTACAATGAGCAGTTCTTC
TRBV12-3/TRBV12-4,many,TRBJ2-3,TRBD1,CAIGQGPFDTQYF,TGTGCCATTGGACAGGGCCCGTTTGATACGCAGTATTTT
TRBV5-1,NA,TRBJ1-1,NA,CASSSVRPNEAFF,TGCGCCAGCAGCTCCGTAAGACCGAATGAAGCTTTCTTT
TRBV24-1,NA,TRBJ1-4,NA,CATPGLRSNEKLFF,TGTGCCACCCCGGGTTTGCGCAGCAATGAAAAACTGTTTTTT
TRBV24-1,many,TRBJ2-1,NA,CATSDSSYNEQFF,TGTGCCACCTCGGATAGCTCCTACAATGAGCAGTTCTTC
TRBV5-5,NA,TRBJ2-1,NA,CASSGPRDNEQFF,TGTGCCAGCAGCGGGCCCAGGGACAATGAGCAGTTCTTC
TRBV20-1,NA,TRBJ2-1,TRBD2,CSARPSGGAGEQFF,TGCAGTGCTAGACCTAGCGGGGGGGCCGGGGAGCAGTTCTTC
TRBV6-2/TRBV6-3,few,TRBJ2-1,TRBD2,CASTQRTSGLNEQFF,TGTGCCAGCACGCAACGGACTAGCGGTCTCAATGAGCAGTTCTTC
TRBV11-2,many,TRBJ2-1,NA,CATLGAVNEQFF,TGTGCCACCCTCGGGGCAGTCAATGAGCAGTTCTTC
TRBV5-1,few,TRBJ2-1,NA,CASSLRMGQWGNEQFF,TGCGCCAGCAGCTTGAGGATGGGGCAATGGGGGAATGAGCAGTTCTTC
TRBV9,few,TRBJ2-1,TRBD2,CASSVAGGPDEQFF,TGTGCCAGCAGCGTAGCGGGAGGGCCCGATGAGCAGTTCTTC
TRBV6-2/TRBV6-3,few,TRBJ2-6,TRBD1,CASSPRGRGLVPLSGANVLTF,TGTGCCAGCAGCCCCAGGGGGCGCGGGCTAGTACCGCTCTCTGGGGCCAACGTCCTGACTTTC
TRBV12-3/TRBV12-4,NA,TRBJ2-4,NA,CASSLVGVKNIQYF,TGTGCCAGCAGTTTAGTAGGGGTCAAAAACATTCAGTACTTC